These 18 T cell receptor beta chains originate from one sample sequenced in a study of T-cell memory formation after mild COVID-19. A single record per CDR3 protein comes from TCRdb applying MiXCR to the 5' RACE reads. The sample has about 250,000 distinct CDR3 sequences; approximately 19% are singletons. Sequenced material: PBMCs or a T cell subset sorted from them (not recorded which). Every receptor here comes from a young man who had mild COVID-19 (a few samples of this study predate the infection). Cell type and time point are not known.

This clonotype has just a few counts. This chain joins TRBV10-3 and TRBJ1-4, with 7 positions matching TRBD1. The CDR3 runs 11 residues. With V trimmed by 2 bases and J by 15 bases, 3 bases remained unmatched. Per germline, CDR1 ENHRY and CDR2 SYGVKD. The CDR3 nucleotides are TGTGCCATCAGTGAGCAGGGGGGTTTGTTTTTT. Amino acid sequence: CAISEQGGLFF.

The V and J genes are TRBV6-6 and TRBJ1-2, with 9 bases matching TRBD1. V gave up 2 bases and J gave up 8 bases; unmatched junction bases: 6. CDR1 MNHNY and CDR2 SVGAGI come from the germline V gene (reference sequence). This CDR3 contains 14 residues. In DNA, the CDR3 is TGTGCCAGCAGTTACCAACAGGGGGCTAAGGGCTACACCTTC. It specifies CASSYQQGAKGYTF.

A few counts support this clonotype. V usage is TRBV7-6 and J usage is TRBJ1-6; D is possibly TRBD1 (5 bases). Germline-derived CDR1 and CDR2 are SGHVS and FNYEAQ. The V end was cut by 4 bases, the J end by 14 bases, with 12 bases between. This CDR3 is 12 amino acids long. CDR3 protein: CASSSPGTTLHF. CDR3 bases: TGTGCCAGCAGCTCCCCCGGGACCACCCTCCACTTT.

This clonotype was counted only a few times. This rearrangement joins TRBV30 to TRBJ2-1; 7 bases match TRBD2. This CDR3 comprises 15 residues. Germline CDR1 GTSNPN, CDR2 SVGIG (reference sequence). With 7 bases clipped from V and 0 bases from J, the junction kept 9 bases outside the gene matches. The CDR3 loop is CAYPLGGSSYNEQFF. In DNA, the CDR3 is TGTGCCTACCCACTGGGGGGGAGCTCCTACAATGAGCAGTTCTTC.

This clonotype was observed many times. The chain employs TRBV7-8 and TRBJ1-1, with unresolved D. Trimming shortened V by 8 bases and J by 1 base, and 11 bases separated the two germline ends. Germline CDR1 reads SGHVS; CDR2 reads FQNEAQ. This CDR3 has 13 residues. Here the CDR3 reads CASARGGNTEAFF. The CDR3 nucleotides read TGTGCCAGCGCGCGCGGTGGGAACACTGAAGCTTTCTTT. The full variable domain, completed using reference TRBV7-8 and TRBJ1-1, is GAGVSQSPRYKVAKRGQDVALRCDPISGHVSLFWYQQALGQGPEFLTYFQNEAQLDKSGLPSDRFFAERPEGSVSTLKIQRTQQEDSAVYLCASARGGNTEAFFGQGTRLTVV.

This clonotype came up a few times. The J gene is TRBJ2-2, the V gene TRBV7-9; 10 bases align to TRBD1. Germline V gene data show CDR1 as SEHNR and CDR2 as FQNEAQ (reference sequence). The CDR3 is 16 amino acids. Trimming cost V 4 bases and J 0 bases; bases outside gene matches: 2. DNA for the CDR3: TGTGCCAGCAGCTCGACAGGGGGCGCGAACACCGGGGAGCTGTTTTTT. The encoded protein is CASSSTGGANTGELFF.

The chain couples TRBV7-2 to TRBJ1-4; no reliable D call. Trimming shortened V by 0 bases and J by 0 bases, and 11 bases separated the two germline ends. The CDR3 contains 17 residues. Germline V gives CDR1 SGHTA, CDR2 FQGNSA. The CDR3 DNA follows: TGTGCCAGCAGCTTAGCCCCGCAGAGGGCAACTAATGAAAAACTGTTTTTT. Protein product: CASSLAPQRATNEKLFF.

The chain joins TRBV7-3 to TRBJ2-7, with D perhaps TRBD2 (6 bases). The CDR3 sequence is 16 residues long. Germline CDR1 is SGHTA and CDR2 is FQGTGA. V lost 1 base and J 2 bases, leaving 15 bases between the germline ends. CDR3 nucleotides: TGTGCCAGCAGCTTAAATGCCGGGGGACGGCCCTACGAGCAGTACGTC. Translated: CASSLNAGGRPYEQYV.

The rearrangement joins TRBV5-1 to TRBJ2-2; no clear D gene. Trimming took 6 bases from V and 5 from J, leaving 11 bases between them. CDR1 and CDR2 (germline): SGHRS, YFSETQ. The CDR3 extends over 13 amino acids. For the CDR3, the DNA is TGCGCCAGCATCGACGCCTTTACCGGGGAGCTGTTTTTT. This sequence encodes CASIDAFTGELFF.

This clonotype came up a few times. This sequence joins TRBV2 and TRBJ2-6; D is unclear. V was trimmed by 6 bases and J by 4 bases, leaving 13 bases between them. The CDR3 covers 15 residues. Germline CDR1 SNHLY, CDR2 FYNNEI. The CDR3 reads CASRAWVDGANVLTF. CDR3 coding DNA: TGTGCCAGCAGGGCCTGGGTAGACGGGGCCAACGTCCTGACTTTC.

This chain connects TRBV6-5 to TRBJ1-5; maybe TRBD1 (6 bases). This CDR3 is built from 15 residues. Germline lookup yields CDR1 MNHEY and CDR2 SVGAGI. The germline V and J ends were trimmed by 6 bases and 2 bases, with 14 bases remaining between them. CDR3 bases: TGTGCCAGCAGAAGAGGGACAAGTGGCAATCAGCCCCAGCATTTT. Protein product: CASRRGTSGNQPQHF.

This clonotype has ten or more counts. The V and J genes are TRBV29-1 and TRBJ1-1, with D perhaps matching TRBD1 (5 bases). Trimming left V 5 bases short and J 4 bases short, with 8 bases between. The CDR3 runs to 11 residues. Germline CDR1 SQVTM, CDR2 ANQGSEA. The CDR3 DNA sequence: TGCAGCGTTCGGGGGTTCACTGAAGCTTTCTTT. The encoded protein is CSVRGFTEAFF.

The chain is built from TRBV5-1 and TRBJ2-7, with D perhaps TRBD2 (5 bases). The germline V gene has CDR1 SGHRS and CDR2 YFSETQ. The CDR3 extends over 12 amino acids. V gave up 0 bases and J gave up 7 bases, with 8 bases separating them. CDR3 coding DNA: TGCGCCAGCAGCTTGGAAGGGAGAGAGCAGTACTTC. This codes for CASSLEGREQYF.

CDR3 sequence: CASSLLTGSNQPQHF. The CDR3 DNA sequence: TGTGCCAGCAGCTTACTGACAGGGTCAAATCAGCCCCAGCATTTT. V and J are TRBV7-2 and TRBJ1-5; TRBD1 agrees at 7 bases. V shed 2 bases, J shed 4 bases, and the junction held 5 bases outside the gene matches. The CDR3 has 15 amino acids. From germline, CDR1 is SGHTA and CDR2 FQGNSA.

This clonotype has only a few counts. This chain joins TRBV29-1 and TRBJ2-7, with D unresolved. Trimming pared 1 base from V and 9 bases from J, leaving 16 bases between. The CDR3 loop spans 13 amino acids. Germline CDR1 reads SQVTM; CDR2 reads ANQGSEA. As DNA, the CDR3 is TGCAGCGTTGAAGGTAGGAACGGTAGAGTGCAGTACTTC. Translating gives CSVEGRNGRVQYF.

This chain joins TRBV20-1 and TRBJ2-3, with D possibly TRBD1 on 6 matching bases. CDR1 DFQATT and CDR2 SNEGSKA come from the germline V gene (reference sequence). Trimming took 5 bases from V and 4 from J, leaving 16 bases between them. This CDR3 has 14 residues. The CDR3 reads CSAQKTGKPDTQYF. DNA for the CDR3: TGCAGTGCTCAGAAAACAGGGAAACCAGATACGCAGTATTTT.

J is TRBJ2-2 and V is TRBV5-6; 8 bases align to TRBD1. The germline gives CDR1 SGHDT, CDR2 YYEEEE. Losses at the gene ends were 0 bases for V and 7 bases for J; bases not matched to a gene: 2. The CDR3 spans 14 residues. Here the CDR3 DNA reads TGTGCCAGCAGCTTGGAACAGGGGGACGGGGAGCTGTTTTTT. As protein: CASSLEQGDGELFF.

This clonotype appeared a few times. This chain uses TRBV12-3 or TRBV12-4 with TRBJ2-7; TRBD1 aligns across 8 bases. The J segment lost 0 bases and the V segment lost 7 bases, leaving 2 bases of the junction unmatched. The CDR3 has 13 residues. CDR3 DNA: TGTGCCAGCACGGACAGGGCCTCCTACGAGCAGTACTTC. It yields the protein CASTDRASYEQYF.